Sequencing of this TCR beta chain was carried out in a study of beta chain features in type 1 diabetes. Study-wide context: Researchers looked at about 110 million sorted cells across all samples.

Expressed TCRB transcripts were sequenced because the entire RNA isolate underwent reverse transcription. The assay was immunoSEQ multiplex PCR, and TCRdb's table has in-frame clones only and misses some. The sample lists roughly 100,000 clones, under 30% seen once, with 0.53% in the top ten. Study-level findings and limits: In these data, an HLA type influence on TCRB rearrangement remained unresolved. There was a moderate but significant shortening of TCRB CDR3s in all four CD4+ subsets of Type 1 diabetes patients. Naive, central memory and Treg TCRB repertoires seemed to resemble each other more closely in patients than they did in healthy donors.

A note on this clone: The antigen remains undetermined.

The CDR3 extends over 13 amino acids. Germline CDR1 reads LNHDA; CDR2 reads SQIVND (reference sequence). V was cut by 7 bases and J by 2 bases, with 11 bases left in between. The sequence derives from a woman under 30 with type 1 diabetes. Material for sequencing was central memory CD4+ T cells from blood. The genes are TRBV19 and TRBJ1-1; tentative D call: TRBD1 (5 bases). The CDR3 loop is CASNPDTNTEAFF. The CDR3 region has the DNA TGTGCCAGTAATCCGGACACCAACACTGAAGCTTTCTTT. The full variable domain, its missing parts supplied by reference TRBV19 and TRBJ1-1, is DGGITQSPKYLFRKEGQNVTLSCEQNLNHDAMYWYRQDPGQGLRLIYYSQIVNDFQKGDIAEGYSVSREKKESFPLTVTSAQKNPTAFYLCASNPDTNTEAFFGQGTRLTVV.